The 16 T cell receptor beta chains given below trace back to one sample, sequenced in a study of T cell responses to AZD1222 COVID-19 vaccine. Profiled with immunoSEQ multiplex PCR; TCRdb holds only in-frame clones, not every one. The table records around 140,000 clones, 92% of them present only once. The sample in question was peripheral blood, obtained 28 days after the second AZD1222 dose. These receptors originate from an adult who received the AZD1222 COVID-19 vaccine.

V gene TRBV24-1 combines with J gene TRBJ2-3, with D possibly TRBD1 on 6 matching bases. This CDR3 contains 14 residues. Per the germline V gene, CDR1 is KGHDR and CDR2 is SFDVKD. V lost 3 bases and J 9 bases, leaving 15 bases between the germline ends. CDR3 in amino acids: CATSDEGEVGTQYF. In nucleotides, the CDR3 is TGTGCCACCAGTGATGAGGGGGAAGTAGGGACGCAGTATTTT.

The chain employs TRBV11-2 and TRBJ1-5, with 8 bases that match TRBD1. Trimming cost V 1 base and J 5 bases; bases outside gene matches: 16. The CDR3 covers 19 residues. Germline assignment: CDR1 SGHAT and CDR2 FQNNGV. The CDR3 DNA reads TGTGCCAGCAGCTTAGTCCCAGTCCCTAACAGGGGGGGGGATCAGCCCCAGCATTTT. Translating it yields CASSLVPVPNRGGDQPQHF.

The genes are TRBV19 and TRBJ1-1; D possibly corresponds to TRBD1 (6 bases). There are 12 residues in the CDR3. Between the trimmed V and J ends, which lost 9 bases and 1 base, there was a span of 9 bases. The germline CDR1 and CDR2 sequences are LNHDA and SQIVND (reference sequence). The CDR3 DNA reads TGTGCCAGCAGGGGTGGGAACACTGAAGCTTTCTTT. Encoded protein: CASRGGNTEAFF.

The rearrangement joins TRBV2 to TRBJ1-3, with D unclear. Germline V gene sequence: CDR1 SNHLY, CDR2 FYNNEI. Trimming stripped 7 bases from V and 0 bases from J, with 4 bases between. This CDR3 region has 12 residues. The CDR3 coding sequence is TGTGCCAGCACCGTCTCTGGAAACACCATATATTTT. Residues: CASTVSGNTIYF.

Concerning this clone itself: The sample has other DNA sequences that encode this CDR3 too. J is TRBJ1-1 and V is TRBV5-1; possibly TRBD1 for D (5 bases). Germline V gene sequence: CDR1 SGHRS, CDR2 YFSETQ. The CDR3 is made up of 13 amino acids. Between the trimmed V and J ends, which lost 4 bases and 1 base, there was a span of 8 bases. The CDR3 reads CASSLGGNTEAFF. CDR3 nucleotides: TGCGCCAGCAGCCTGGGGGGGAACACTGAAGCTTTCTTT.

This sequence joins TRBV18 and TRBJ1-2; no definite D call. The V end lost 2 bases, the J end lost 4 bases, and 8 bases lay between the germline ends. CDR1 and CDR2 (germline): KGHSH, LQKENI. The CDR3 consists of 13 residues. The CDR3 bases are TGTGCCAGCTCACCAGAATCGAGCTATGGCTACACCTTC. Translated: CASSPESSYGYTF.

The chain joins TRBV11-3 to TRBJ1-5; TRBD1 aligns across 7 bases. The CDR3 covers 18 residues. Germline V gene sequence: CDR1 SGHNT, CDR2 YENEEA. With V trimmed by 4 bases and J by 0 bases, 12 bases remained unmatched. The CDR3 loop is CASSCIRGQIHSNQPQHF. DNA for the CDR3: TGTGCCAGCAGCTGCATTAGGGGACAGATTCATAGCAATCAGCCCCAGCATTTT.

The CDR3 DNA reads TGTGCCAGCAGTTTAGCCGGGGGCGGCTATAGCAATCAGCCCCAGCATTTT. Amino acid sequence: CASSLAGGGYSNQPQHF. The rearrangement uses TRBV28 and TRBJ1-5, with D possibly TRBD1 on 6 matching bases. Germline values: CDR1 MDHEN, CDR2 SYDVKM. CDR3 size: 17 residues. The V end lost 2 bases, the J end lost 0 bases, and 14 bases lay between the germline ends.

The V gene is TRBV11-2, the J gene TRBJ1-3, with D possibly matching TRBD1 (5 bases). Trimming removed 5 bases from V and 2 bases from J, with 13 bases in between. This CDR3 is built from 15 residues. The germline V gene encodes CDR1 SGHAT and CDR2 FQNNGV. The CDR3 region has the DNA TGTGCCAGCAGCACCCGGGGGGGAGCTGGAAACACCATATATTTT. Amino acid sequence: CASSTRGGAGNTIYF.

This chain links TRBV11-1 with TRBJ2-1; D gene uncertain. Trimming removed 0 bases from V and 7 bases from J, with 13 bases in between. CDR3 length: 15 amino acids. Per germline, CDR1 SGHAT and CDR2 FQDESV (reference sequence). The CDR3 DNA reads TGTGCCAGCAGCTTAGCGTTAGGGCCGAGGAATGAGCAGTTCTTC. Encoded protein: CASSLALGPRNEQFF. Together with reference TRBV11-1 and TRBJ2-1, the CDR3 gives the full variable domain: EAEVAQSPRYKITEKSQAVAFWCDPISGHATLYWYRQILGQGPELLVQFQDESVVDDSQLPKDRFSAERLKGVDSTLKIQPAELGDSAMYLCASSLALGPRNEQFFGPGTRLTVL.

The rearrangement uses TRBV30 and TRBJ1-2; TRBD1 agrees at 8 bases. Germline CDR1 reads GTSNPN; CDR2 reads SVGIG (reference sequence). The CDR3 is made up of 13 amino acids. V dropped 3 bases and J dropped 6; count of bases not matched to a gene: 6. This CDR3 reads CAWRQAGGNGYTF. The CDR3, as DNA: TGTGCCTGGAGACAGGCAGGGGGCAATGGCTACACCTTC.

This clone was found once. V and J are TRBV3-1 (or the pseudogene TRBV3-2) and TRBJ1-6; 7 nucleotides line up with TRBD1. Germline-derived CDR1 and CDR2 are LGHDT and YNNKEL (reference sequence). The junction had 9 bases not matched to a gene; V was cut back by 4 bases and J by 9 bases. The CDR3 is 15 residues long. The DNA for the CDR3 is TGTGCCAGCAGCCCCTGGGAGGGGGCTATTTCACCCCTCCACTTT. This gives the protein CASSPWEGAISPLHF.

Turning to this clone: The same CDR3 is also encoded by other DNA sequences in this sample. The CDR3 bases are TGTGCCAGCAGTTTGGGAACCGGGGAGCTGTTTTTT. Translated: CASSLGTGELFF. The chain joins TRBV12-3 or TRBV12-4 to TRBJ2-2; D gene unclear. The CDR3 is 12 amino acids. Trimming left V 3 bases short and J 5 bases short, with 4 bases between.

The CDR3 region is CASSAGTGNEKLFF. In DNA form, the CDR3 reads TGTGCCAGCAGCGCCGGGACAGGGAATGAAAAACTGTTTTTT. This sequence joins TRBV9 and TRBJ1-4; 9 nucleotides align to TRBD1. This CDR3 comprises 14 residues. Germline lookup yields CDR1 SGDLS and CDR2 YYNGEE. J gave up 5 bases and V 3 bases, and 2 bases lay outside the gene matches.

The chain is built from TRBV24-1 and TRBJ2-1; possibly TRBD2 for D (6 bases). The CDR3 runs to 15 residues. Germline V lookup: CDR1 KGHDR, CDR2 SFDVKD. V was trimmed by 0 bases and J by 5 bases, leaving 10 bases between them. The CDR3 DNA reads TGTGCCACCAGTGATTTGCGGAGGGCAGACAATGAGCAGTTCTTC. Residues: CATSDLRRADNEQFF.

This sequence joins TRBV18 and TRBJ1-1; 7 positions match TRBD1. This CDR3 is 13 amino acids long. With V trimmed by 3 bases and J by 3 bases, 1 base remained unmatched. The germline V gene encodes CDR1 KGHSH and CDR2 LQKENI. The CDR3 DNA sequence: TGTGCCAGCTCACCGGACAGGCACACTGAAGCTTTCTTT. Its protein is CASSPDRHTEAFF.